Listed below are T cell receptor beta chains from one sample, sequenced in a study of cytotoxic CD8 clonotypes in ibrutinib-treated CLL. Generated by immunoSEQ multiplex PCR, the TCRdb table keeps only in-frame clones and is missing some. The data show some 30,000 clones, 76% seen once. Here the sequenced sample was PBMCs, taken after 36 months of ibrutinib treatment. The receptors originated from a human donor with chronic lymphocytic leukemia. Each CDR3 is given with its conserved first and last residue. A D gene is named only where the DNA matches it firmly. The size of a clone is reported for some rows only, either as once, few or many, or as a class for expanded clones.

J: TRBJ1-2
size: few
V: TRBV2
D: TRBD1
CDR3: CASSEAGTGLSPYDGYTF
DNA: TGTGCCAGCAGTGAAGCCGGGACAGGGTTATCTCCCTATGATGGCTACACCTTC

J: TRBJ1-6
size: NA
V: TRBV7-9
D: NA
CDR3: CASGGDSYNSPLHF
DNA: TGTGCCAGCGGCGGGGACTCCTATAATTCACCCCTCCACTTT

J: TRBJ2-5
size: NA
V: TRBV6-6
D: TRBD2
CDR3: CASRRTSESETQYF
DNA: TGTGCCAGCAGGCGGACTAGCGAATCAGAGACCCAGTACTTC

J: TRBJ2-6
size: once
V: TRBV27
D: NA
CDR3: CASSSPGTSGANVLTF
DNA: TGTGCCAGCAGTTCCCCAGGGACCTCTGGGGCCAACGTCCTGACTTTC

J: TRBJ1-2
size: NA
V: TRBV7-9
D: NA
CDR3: CASSQTDGYTF
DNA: TGTGCCAGCAGCCAGACGGATGGCTACACCTTC

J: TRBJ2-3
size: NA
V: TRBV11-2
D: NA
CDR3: CASSLRRAQGPDTQYF
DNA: TGTGCCAGCAGCTTAAGGCGGGCACAGGGCCCAGATACGCAGTATTTT

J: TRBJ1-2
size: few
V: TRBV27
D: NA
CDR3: CATLPAVGYGYTF
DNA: TGTGCCACCCTGCCGGCAGTAGGGTATGGCTACACCTTC

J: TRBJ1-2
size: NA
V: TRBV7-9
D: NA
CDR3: CASSLHDYTF
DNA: TGTGCCAGCAGCTTACACGACTACACCTTC

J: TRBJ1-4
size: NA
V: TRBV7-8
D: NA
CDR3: CASSFEATNEKLFF
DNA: TGTGCCAGCAGCTTTGAGGCAACTAATGAAAAACTGTTTTTT

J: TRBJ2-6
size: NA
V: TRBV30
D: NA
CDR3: CAWSEGGTGANVLTF
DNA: TGTGCCTGGAGTGAGGGGGGGACTGGGGCCAACGTCCTGACTTTC

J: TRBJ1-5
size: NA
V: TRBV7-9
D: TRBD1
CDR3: CATSGQVGNQPQHF
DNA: TGTGCCACTTCAGGACAGGTGGGCAATCAGCCCCAGCATTTT

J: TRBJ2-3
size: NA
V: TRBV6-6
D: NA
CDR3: CASRIAKSTDTQYF
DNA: TGTGCCAGCAGGATAGCGAAGAGCACAGATACGCAGTATTTT

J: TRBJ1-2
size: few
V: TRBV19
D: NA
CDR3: CASTLDRHGYTF
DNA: TGTGCCAGTACCTTAGACAGGCATGGCTACACCTTC

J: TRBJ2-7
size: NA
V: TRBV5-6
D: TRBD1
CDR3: CASSLKQGVNYEQYF
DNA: TGTGCCAGCAGCTTGAAACAGGGGGTAAACTACGAGCAGTACTTC

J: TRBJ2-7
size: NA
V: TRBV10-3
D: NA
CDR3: CAITSKRDRYEQYF
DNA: TGTGCCATCACCTCTAAGAGGGACCGCTACGAGCAGTACTTC

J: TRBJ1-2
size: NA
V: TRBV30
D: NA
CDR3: CAWTLWGYYGYTF
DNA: TGTGCCTGGACCTTATGGGGGTATTATGGCTACACCTTC

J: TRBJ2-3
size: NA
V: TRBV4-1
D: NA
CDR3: CASSQRQGRADTQYF
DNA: TGCGCCAGCAGCCAACGCCAGGGGAGGGCAGATACGCAGTATTTT

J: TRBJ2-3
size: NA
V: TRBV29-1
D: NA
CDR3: CSVEDGGPSSQGSTDTQYF
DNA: TGCAGCGTTGAAGACGGTGGACCCTCGTCTCAGGGTAGCACAGATACGCAGTATTTT

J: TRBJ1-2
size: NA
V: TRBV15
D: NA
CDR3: CATSRDLGTRASYTF
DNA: TGTGCCACCAGCAGAGATTTGGGGACACGTGCGTCTTACACCTTC

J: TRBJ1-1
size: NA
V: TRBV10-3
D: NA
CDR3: CAISSVGERAEAFF
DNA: TGTGCCATCAGCTCAGTGGGGGAACGGGCTGAAGCTTTCTTT

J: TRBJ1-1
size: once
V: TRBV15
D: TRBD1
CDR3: CATSRGRGPTEAFF
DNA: TGTGCCACCAGCAGAGGGAGGGGGCCCACTGAAGCTTTCTTT

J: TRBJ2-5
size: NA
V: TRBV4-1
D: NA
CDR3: CASSQDLGSGETQYF
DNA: TGCGCCAGCAGCCAAGATCTGGGTAGCGGAGAGACCCAGTACTTC

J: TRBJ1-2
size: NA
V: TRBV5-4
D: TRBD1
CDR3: CATRGQEDGYTF
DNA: TGTGCCACCAGGGGACAGGAGGATGGCTACACCTTC

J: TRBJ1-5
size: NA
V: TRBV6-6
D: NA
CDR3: CASSYGGVNQPQHF
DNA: TGTGCCAGCAGTTACGGCGGGGTCAATCAGCCCCAGCATTTT

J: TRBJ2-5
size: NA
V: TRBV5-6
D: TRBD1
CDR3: CASSGGTGGQETQYF
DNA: TGTGCCAGCAGCGGGGGGACAGGCGGCCAAGAGACCCAGTACTTC

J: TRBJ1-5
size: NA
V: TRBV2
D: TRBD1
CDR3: CASSDPGGTGGQPQHF
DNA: TGTGCCAGCAGTGATCCAGGCGGGACAGGGGGTCAGCCCCAGCATTTT

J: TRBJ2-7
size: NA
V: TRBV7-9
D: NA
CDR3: CASSLERGAEQYF
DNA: TGTGCCAGCAGCTTAGAACGGGGGGCCGAGCAGTACTTC

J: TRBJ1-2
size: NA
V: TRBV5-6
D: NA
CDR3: CASSLAPFYGYTF
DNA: TGTGCCAGCAGTTTGGCCCCTTTTTATGGCTACACCTTC

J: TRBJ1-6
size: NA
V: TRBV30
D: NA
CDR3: CAWSVTLSDLRPPLHF
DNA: TGTGCCTGGAGTGTGACCCTTTCGGACCTTAGGCCACCCCTCCACTTT

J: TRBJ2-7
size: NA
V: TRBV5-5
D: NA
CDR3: CASSGARFIVEQYF
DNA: TGTGCCAGCAGCGGGGCTCGGTTCATCGTGGAGCAGTACTTC

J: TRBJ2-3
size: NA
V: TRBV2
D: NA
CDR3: CASSMGGDTQYF
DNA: TGTGCCAGCAGCATGGGGGGAGATACGCAGTATTTT

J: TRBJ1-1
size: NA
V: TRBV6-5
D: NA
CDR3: CASSRGRYTEAFF
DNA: TGTGCCAGCAGCCGTGGACGTTACACTGAAGCTTTCTTT

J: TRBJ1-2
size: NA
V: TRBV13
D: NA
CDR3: CASSPPGGMADGYTF
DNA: TGTGCCAGCAGCCCTCCGGGGGGGATGGCAGATGGCTACACCTTC

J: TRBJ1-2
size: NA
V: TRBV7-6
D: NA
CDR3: CASSPMDWEGERWGYTF
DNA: TGTGCCAGCAGCCCTATGGACTGGGAGGGGGAGAGATGGGGCTACACCTTC

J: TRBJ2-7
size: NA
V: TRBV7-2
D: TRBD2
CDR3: CASSSRGPGGYEQYF
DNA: TGTGCCAGCAGCTCTAGAGGGCCGGGAGGCTACGAGCAGTACTTC

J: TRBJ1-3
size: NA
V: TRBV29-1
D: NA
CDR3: CSVEDRLPSGNTIYF
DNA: TGCAGCGTTGAAGATCGGCTCCCCTCTGGAAACACCATATATTTT

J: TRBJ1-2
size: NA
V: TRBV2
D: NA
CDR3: CASRVLGYTF
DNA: TGTGCCAGCAGGGTCCTTGGCTACACCTTC

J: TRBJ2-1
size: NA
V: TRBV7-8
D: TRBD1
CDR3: CASSPGTGGNEQFF
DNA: TGTGCCAGCAGCCCCGGGACAGGGGGCAATGAGCAGTTCTTC

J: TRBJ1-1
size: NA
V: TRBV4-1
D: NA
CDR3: CASSQLRTENTEAFF
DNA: TGCGCCAGCAGCCAATTGAGGACGGAGAACACTGAAGCTTTCTTT

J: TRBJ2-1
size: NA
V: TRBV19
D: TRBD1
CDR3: CASSIETGSYEQFF
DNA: TGTGCCAGTAGTATCGAGACAGGGTCCTATGAGCAGTTCTTC

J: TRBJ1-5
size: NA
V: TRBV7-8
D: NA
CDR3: CASSPGLSRRSNQPQHF
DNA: TGTGCCAGCAGCCCTGGACTCTCTCGGCGGAGCAATCAGCCCCAGCATTTT

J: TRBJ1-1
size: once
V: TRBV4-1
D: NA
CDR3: CASSQANTEAFF
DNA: TGCGCCAGCAGCCAGGCGAACACTGAAGCTTTCTTT

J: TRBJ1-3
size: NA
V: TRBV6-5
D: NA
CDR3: CASSRLISGNTIYF
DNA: TGTGCCAGCAGCCGCCTGATCTCTGGAAACACCATATATTTT

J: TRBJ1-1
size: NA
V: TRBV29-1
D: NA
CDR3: CSVALDPGSAEAFF
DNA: TGCAGCGTCGCACTCGACCCCGGGTCAGCTGAAGCTTTCTTT

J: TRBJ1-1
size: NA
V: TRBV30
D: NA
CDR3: CAWWNTEAFF
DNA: TGTGCCTGGTGGAACACTGAAGCTTTCTTT

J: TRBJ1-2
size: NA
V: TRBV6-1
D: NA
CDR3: CASSEGVRNYGYTF
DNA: TGTGCCAGCAGTGAGGGGGTCCGTAACTATGGCTACACCTTC

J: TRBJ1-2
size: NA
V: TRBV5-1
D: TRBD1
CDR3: CASSFEGQGDGYTF
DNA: TGCGCCAGCAGCTTCGAAGGGCAGGGGGATGGCTACACCTTC

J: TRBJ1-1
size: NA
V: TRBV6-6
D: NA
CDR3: CASSYSVMNTEAFF
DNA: TGTGCCAGCAGTTACTCAGTCATGAACACTGAAGCTTTCTTT

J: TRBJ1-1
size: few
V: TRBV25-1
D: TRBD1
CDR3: CASKGTGDNTEAFF
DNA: TGTGCCAGCAAGGGGACAGGGGATAACACTGAAGCTTTCTTT

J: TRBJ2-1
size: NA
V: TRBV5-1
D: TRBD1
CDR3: CASSSADREPYNEQFF
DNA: TGCGCCAGCAGCTCCGCTGACAGGGAACCCTACAATGAGCAGTTCTTC

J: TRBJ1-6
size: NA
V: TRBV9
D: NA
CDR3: CASSVEFGNSPLHF
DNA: TGTGCCAGCAGCGTAGAGTTTGGAAATTCACCCCTCCACTTT